The TCR beta chain described here comes from a study of T cell responses to AZD1222 COVID-19 vaccine. Study background: Pooling of second doses given at about 4 or about 12 weeks was done. The study, taken as a whole, reports: Unmutated regions of variants are reportedly targeted by nearly half of spike-specific TCRs.

TCRdb's table, derived via immunoSEQ multiplex PCR, lists solely in-frame clones and lacks some. The sample holds roughly 190,000 clones; 90% to 95% are singletons and the top ten take about 3.9%. On this clone: Its antigen is not identified.

This clonotype originated in an adult in good health. This sample comprised peripheral blood, obtained on day 0 of AZD1222 vaccination.

This CDR3 reads CASSQETGRGNTIYF. As DNA, the CDR3 is TGTGCCAGCAGCCAAGAGACAGGGAGGGGAAACACCATATATTTT. V usage is TRBV3-1 (or the pseudogene TRBV3-2) and J usage is TRBJ1-3; 7 bases are shared with TRBD1. From germline, CDR1 is LGHDT and CDR2 YNNKEL (reference sequence). Trimming removed 0 bases from V and 4 bases from J; junction bases left unmatched: 3. The CDR3 consists of 15 residues.